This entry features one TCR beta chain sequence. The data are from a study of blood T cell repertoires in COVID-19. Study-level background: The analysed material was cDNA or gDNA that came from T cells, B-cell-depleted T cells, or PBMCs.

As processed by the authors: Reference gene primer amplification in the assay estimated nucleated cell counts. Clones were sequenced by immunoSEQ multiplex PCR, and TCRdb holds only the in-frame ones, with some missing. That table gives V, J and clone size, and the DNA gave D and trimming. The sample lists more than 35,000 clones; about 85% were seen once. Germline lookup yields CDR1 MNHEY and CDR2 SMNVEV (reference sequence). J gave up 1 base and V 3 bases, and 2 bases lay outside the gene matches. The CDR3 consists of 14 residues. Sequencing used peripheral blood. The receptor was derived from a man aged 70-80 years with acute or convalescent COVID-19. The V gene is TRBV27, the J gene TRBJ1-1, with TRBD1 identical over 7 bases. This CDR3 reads CASSFYRGNTEAFF. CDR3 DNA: TGTGCCAGCAGTTTTTACAGGGGGAACACTGAAGCTTTCTTT.